Following are 27 T cell receptor beta chains from one sample sequenced in a study of blood T cell repertoires in COVID-19. The protocol was immunoSEQ multiplex PCR, while the TCRdb copy is restricted to in-frame clones and leaves out a portion. The data hold around 270,000 clones, with 84% observed a single time. Input material: peripheral blood. Receptors originate from a woman aged 35 to 49 who had recovered from COVID-19.

The genes are TRBV19 and TRBJ1-5; perhaps TRBD1 as D (5 bases). V lost 5 bases and J lost 5, with 13 bases in between. Germline CDR1 LNHDA, CDR2 SQIVND (reference sequence). This CDR3 contains 14 residues. The CDR3: CASSQQGWDQPQHF. CDR3 sequence (DNA): TGTGCCAGTAGTCAGCAGGGTTGGGATCAGCCCCAGCATTTT.

The V and J genes are TRBV5-1 and TRBJ1-6; 8 positions match TRBD1. Germline CDR1 reads SGHRS; CDR2 reads YFSETQ. V shed 0 bases and J 0 bases; nucleotides not matched to a gene: 5. The CDR3 runs 18 residues. This CDR3 reads CASSLVGQASSYNSPLHF. The CDR3 coding sequence is TGCGCCAGCAGCTTGGTGGGACAGGCTAGCTCCTATAATTCACCCCTCCACTTT. Complete variable domain (other parts from reference TRBV5-1 and TRBJ1-6): KAGVTQTPRYLIKTRGQQVTLSCSPISGHRSVSWYQQTPGQGLQFLFEYFSETQRNKGNFPGRFSGRQFSNSRSEMNVSTLELGDSALYLCASSLVGQASSYNSPLHFGNGTRLTVT.

This chain uses TRBV4-2 with TRBJ2-4; D may be TRBD1 (6 bases). The CDR3 contains 15 residues. The V and J ends lost 5 bases and 3 bases respectively, with 14 bases between them. CDR1 is LGHNA, CDR2 YNFKEQ, per germline. The CDR3 sequence: CASSYSGVGKNIQYF. The CDR3 DNA follows: TGTGCCAGCAGCTATTCAGGGGTAGGCAAAAACATTCAGTACTTC.

V and J are TRBV6-5 and TRBJ1-4; D uncertain. The germline CDR1 and CDR2 sequences are MNHEY and SVGAGI. There are 14 residues in the CDR3. V lost 2 bases and J 2 bases, leaving 6 bases between the germline ends. CDR3 loop: CASSYTGTNEKLFF. DNA for the CDR3: TGTGCCAGCAGTTACACTGGTACTAATGAAAAACTGTTTTTT.

There are a few counts of this clone. At the DNA level, this CDR3 is encoded by other sequences in the same sample as well. CDR3 nucleotide sequence: TGTGCCAGCAGCCCCCGGGACAGGGGCCTCTACGAGCAGTACTTC. Amino acid sequence: CASSPRDRGLYEQYF. V and J are TRBV11-1 and TRBJ2-7, with TRBD1 matching 10 bases. This CDR3 region has 15 residues. Trimming cost V 5 bases and J 3 bases; bases outside gene matches: 7. Germline values: CDR1 SGHAT, CDR2 FQDESV (reference sequence).

V gene TRBV2 combines with J gene TRBJ1-5, with TRBD1 matching over 9 bases. V was pared by 6 bases and J by 9 bases, with 3 bases of the junction left unmatched. The CDR3 has 12 residues. Germline V lookup: CDR1 SNHLY, CDR2 FYNNEI. The CDR3 DNA follows: TGTGCCAGCAGGGACAGGGGTCCGCCCCAGCATTTT. It specifies CASRDRGPPQHF.

This clone appeared a single time. The chain employs TRBV6-5 and TRBJ2-7; maybe TRBD1 (6 bases). The CDR3 consists of 15 residues. V was pared by 6 bases and J by 2 bases, with 17 bases between. CDR1 is MNHEY, CDR2 SVGAGI, per germline. The CDR3 DNA reads TGTGCCAGCAGCCAATACGACAGGAGCACCTACGAGCAGTACTTC. It is translated as CASSQYDRSTYEQYF.

This chain joins TRBV5-5 and TRBJ2-3, with 8 bases lining up with TRBD1. This CDR3 comprises 16 residues. J gave up 0 bases and V 4 bases, and 7 bases lay outside the gene matches. In germline, CDR1 is SGHKS, CDR2 YYEKEE (reference sequence). As DNA, the CDR3 is TGTGCCAGCAGCACAGGGACAGGACATAGCACAGATACGCAGTATTTT. Protein sequence: CASSTGTGHSTDTQYF.

This clone is a singleton in its sample. V is TRBV9 and J is TRBJ2-1, with 13 bases aligning to TRBD2. The germline V gene has CDR1 SGDLS and CDR2 YYNGEE. Trimming took 2 bases from V and 0 from J; bases not matched to a gene: 5. The CDR3 contains 18 residues. CDR3 coding DNA: TGTGCCAGCAGCGTCAGACTAGCGGGGGGAACCTCCTACAATGAGCAGTTCTTC. This translates into CASSVRLAGGTSYNEQFF. Complete variable domain (other parts from reference TRBV9 and TRBJ2-1): DSGVTQTPKHLITATGQRVTLRCSPRSGDLSVYWYQQSLDQGLQFLIQYYNGEERAKGNILERFSAQQFPDLHSELNLSSLELGDSALYFCASSVRLAGGTSYNEQFFGPGTRLTVL.

The V gene is TRBV29-1, the J gene TRBJ2-5, with 10 bases that match TRBD1. Germline V lookup: CDR1 SQVTM, CDR2 ANQGSEA. The CDR3 length is 12 residues. With 6 bases clipped from V and 5 bases from J, the junction kept 3 bases outside the gene matches. The CDR3 sequence: CSVTGGVETQYF. The DNA for the CDR3 is TGCAGCGTGACAGGGGGCGTCGAGACCCAGTACTTC.

The rearrangement joins TRBV5-1 to TRBJ1-3; D perhaps matches TRBD1 (6 bases). The CDR3 has 15 amino acids. The V gene's germline CDR1 is SGHRS and CDR2 YFSETQ. V shed 3 bases and J shed 0 bases, with 10 bases lying between them. The CDR3 sequence is CASSSTGISGNTIYF. The CDR3 DNA reads as TGCGCCAGCAGCTCGACAGGAATCTCTGGAAACACCATATATTTT.

This clone was observed a few times. The rearrangement links TRBV29-1 to TRBJ2-3; 8 bases line up with TRBD2. The ends lost 2 bases at V and 1 base at J; junction bases unmatched: 2. The CDR3 runs 14 residues. The germline CDR1 and CDR2 sequences are SQVTM and ANQGSEA. The CDR3 nucleotides are TGCAGCGTTGAACCAGCGGGGGGCACAGATACGCAGTATTTT. Translated: CSVEPAGGTDTQYF.

The chain combines TRBV10-3 with TRBJ1-2, with TRBD1 matching 7 bases. Germline V CDR1 and CDR2: ENHRY, SYGVKD. V was clipped by 0 bases and J by 6 bases; unmatched bases: 4. The CDR3 contains 14 residues. The CDR3 spells CAISESIGGDGYTF. As DNA, the CDR3 is TGTGCCATCAGTGAGTCGATAGGGGGCGATGGCTACACCTTC.

The chain has TRBV6-5 and TRBJ2-3; the match to TRBD2 covers 9 bases. There are 16 residues in the CDR3. The germline V gene encodes CDR1 MNHEY and CDR2 SVGAGI. J was trimmed by 2 bases and V by 2 bases; bases with no gene match: 5. CDR3 sequence: CASSYGSGGPTDTQYF. In DNA, the CDR3 is TGTGCCAGCAGTTACGGTAGCGGGGGACCCACAGATACGCAGTATTTT.

V usage is TRBV5-1 and J usage is TRBJ2-5, with D possibly being TRBD2 (6 bases). V was pared by 0 bases and J by 5 bases, with 14 bases between. CDR1 and CDR2 (germline): SGHRS, YFSETQ. The CDR3 has 15 amino acids. CDR3 nucleotides: TGCGCCAGCAGCTTGGTGACTAGTGCGGGGGAGACCCAGTACTTC. Its protein is CASSLVTSAGETQYF.

The V and J genes are TRBV6-5 and TRBJ1-4; TRBD1 matches 7 bases. Trimming at V came to 3 bases and at J to 6 bases, leaving 10 bases not matched to a gene. The length of the CDR3 is 16 residues. The germline V gene encodes CDR1 MNHEY and CDR2 SVGAGI. Written as DNA, the CDR3 is TGTGCCAGCAGTTATGCAACGGGGCAGGGGGATGAAAAACTGTTTTTT. This codes for CASSYATGQGDEKLFF.

The chain recombines TRBV24-1 with TRBJ2-3; tentatively, D is TRBD2 (6 bases). Germline V gene data show CDR1 as KGHDR and CDR2 as SFDVKD. This CDR3 spans 15 amino acids. V lost 4 bases and J lost 0, with 10 bases in between. The CDR3 coding sequence is TGTGCCACCAGTGAAGGCGGGGCCAGCACAGATACGCAGTATTTT. Translation: CATSEGGASTDTQYF.

The J gene is TRBJ2-7, the V gene TRBV30; maybe TRBD1 (6 bases). V lost 3 bases and J lost 3, with 6 bases in between. In germline, CDR1 is GTSNPN, CDR2 SVGIG (reference sequence). CDR3 length equals 11 residues. The CDR3 spells CAWRDSYEQYF. CDR3 DNA sequence: TGTGCCTGGAGGGACAGCTACGAGCAGTACTTC.

The rearrangement joins TRBV28 to TRBJ2-7; the D gene is possibly TRBD1 (6 bases). The ends were cut back, 1 base at V and 6 bases at J, with 16 bases in the middle. Germline CDR1 and CDR2: MDHEN and SYDVKM. This CDR3 has 15 residues. The CDR3: CASSLSSLGASEQYF. In DNA, the CDR3 is TGTGCCAGCAGTTTATCCAGCTTGGGGGCCTCCGAGCAGTACTTC.

This rearrangement joins TRBV27 to TRBJ2-3; D might be TRBD1 (5 bases). This CDR3 region has 13 residues. V lost 2 bases, J lost 5 bases, and 8 bases lay in between. Germline CDR1 is MNHEY and CDR2 is SMNVEV (reference sequence). CDR3 sequence: CASSLKRGDTQYF. The CDR3 nucleotides are TGTGCCAGCAGTTTAAAAAGGGGAGATACGCAGTATTTT.

This chain connects TRBV27 to TRBJ1-1; tentative D call: TRBD1 (5 bases). CDR3 length: 14 residues. From germline, CDR1 is MNHEY and CDR2 SMNVEV (reference sequence). V dropped 3 bases and J dropped 0 bases, with 8 bases sitting between them. CDR3 in DNA: TGTGCCAGCAGTTTGGGGGGGGTGAACACTGAAGCTTTCTTT. Translated: CASSLGGVNTEAFF.

J is TRBJ1-6 and V is TRBV19; 7 nucleotides match TRBD1. V lost 7 bases, J lost 5 bases, and 8 bases stayed unmatched. This CDR3 is 15 amino acids long. The germline CDR1 and CDR2 sequences are LNHDA and SQIVND (reference sequence). CDR3 region: CASKFGQDHNSPLHF. The DNA for the CDR3 is TGTGCCAGTAAATTCGGACAGGACCATAATTCACCCCTCCACTTT.

Many counts were recorded for this clone. In DNA, the CDR3 is TGTGCCAGCACAGGACAGGCCTTCAATCAGCCCCAGCATTTT. Protein sequence: CASTGQAFNQPQHF. V gene TRBV6-5 combines with J gene TRBJ1-5; 7 bases match TRBD1. CDR1 MNHEY and CDR2 SVGAGI come from the germline V gene. The CDR3 runs to 14 residues. V was clipped by 7 bases and J by 3 bases; unmatched bases: 6.

This clone was detected only once. V usage is TRBV6-5 and J usage is TRBJ1-6; 7 bases align to TRBD1. The CDR3 extends over 14 amino acids. Germline values: CDR1 MNHEY, CDR2 SVGAGI. V shed 8 bases, J shed 10 bases, and the junction held 11 bases outside the gene matches. CDR3 nucleotides: TGTGCCAGCCACAGGGGTGCAGTAGGGTCACCCCTCCACTTT. Amino acids: CASHRGAVGSPLHF.

This sequence joins TRBV10-3 and TRBJ2-7; D call uncertain. Germline CDR1 ENHRY, CDR2 SYGVKD. V was shortened by 0 bases and J by 2 bases, with 2 bases between the two germline ends. This CDR3 is built from 12 residues. The CDR3 DNA sequence: TGTGCCATCAGTGAGTCCACCTACGAGCAGTACTTC. The encoded protein is CAISESTYEQYF.

The genes are TRBV11-1 and TRBJ2-7; the D gene is possibly TRBD2 (5 bases). Deletions cut 6 bases from V and 3 bases from J, with 12 bases between. Germline values: CDR1 SGHAT, CDR2 FQDESV (reference sequence). The CDR3 covers 13 residues. Here the CDR3 reads CASSSSRGYEQYF. The CDR3 coding sequence is TGTGCCAGCAGTTCATCACGGGGCTACGAGCAGTACTTC.

The chain uses TRBV5-6 and TRBJ2-1; 9 nucleotides align to TRBD1. The CDR3 is made up of 14 amino acids. Germline V gene data show CDR1 as SGHDT and CDR2 as YYEEEE. The V segment lost 4 bases and the J segment 5 bases; nucleotides outside the gene matches: 4. The CDR3 protein is CASSQGQGNNEQFF. The DNA for the CDR3 is TGTGCCAGCAGCCAGGGACAGGGAAACAATGAGCAGTTCTTC.